This T cell receptor (beta chain) appears in the sequencing data of a study of patients and donors after allogeneic stem cell transplantation. Each CDR3 protein is one row after TCRdb ran MiXCR on the RT-PCR reads. The repertoire holds approximately 200,000 distinct CDR3 sequences, 38% seen once, with 11% in the top ten. The CDR3 is 18 amino acids. J gave up 6 bases and V 3 bases, and 17 bases lay outside the gene matches. CDR1 MNHEY and CDR2 SMNVEV come from the germline V gene (reference sequence). The TCR was taken from a human donor who was either an allogeneic HSCT recipient or a stem cell or donor lymphocyte infusion donor (not recorded which). It is not recorded whose cells these are; they may come from a transplant donor. The sequenced sample was blood, either unsorted or a sorted T cell fraction (not recorded which). The rearrangement joins TRBV27 to TRBJ1-5; TRBD1 matches 7 bases. The CDR3 DNA follows: TGTGCCAGCAGTTTTCGGGGCAGGGGGTTGGCAGAACCTCAGCCCCAGCATTTT. Encoded protein: CASSFRGRGLAEPQPQHF.